This T cell receptor beta chain derives from a study of identical twins. Findings of the study overall: Abundant beta clonotypes from cord blood bore fewer insertions; memory repertoires lacked this pattern.

TCRdb reprocessed the 5' RACE reads with MiXCR, giving one entry per CDR3 protein. Seen here are fewer than 500,000 distinct CDR3 sequences, 24% observed once, and the top ten hold 2.9%. Of note for this clonotype: Its antigen remains unknown.

The CDR3 length is 13 residues. Germline V gene data show CDR1 as MNHNS and CDR2 as SASEGT. Trimming removed 0 bases at V and 2 bases at J, with 5 bases between. These data also featured in a second study, about T cells expressing NK-cell markers. That study adds: Beta-chain profiling covered CD3+CD56+NKG2C+, CD3+CD56+NKG2C- and CD3+CD56-NKG2C+ sorted subsets. The authors sequenced eight donors, of whom seven were HCMV-seropositive and one was seronegative. As a fraction of CD8+ T cells, dominant NKG2C+ clonotypes reached about 1.0-7.5% in over 5 donors.

V gene TRBV6-1 combines with J gene TRBJ2-7, with D hard to call. Source material: CD4+ T cells sorted from blood. The receptor's source is a woman between 18 and 30 years old in good health. The CDR3 DNA is TGTGCCAGCAGTGAAGCGCGTCCCTACGAGCAGTACTTC. This sequence encodes CASSEARPYEQYF.